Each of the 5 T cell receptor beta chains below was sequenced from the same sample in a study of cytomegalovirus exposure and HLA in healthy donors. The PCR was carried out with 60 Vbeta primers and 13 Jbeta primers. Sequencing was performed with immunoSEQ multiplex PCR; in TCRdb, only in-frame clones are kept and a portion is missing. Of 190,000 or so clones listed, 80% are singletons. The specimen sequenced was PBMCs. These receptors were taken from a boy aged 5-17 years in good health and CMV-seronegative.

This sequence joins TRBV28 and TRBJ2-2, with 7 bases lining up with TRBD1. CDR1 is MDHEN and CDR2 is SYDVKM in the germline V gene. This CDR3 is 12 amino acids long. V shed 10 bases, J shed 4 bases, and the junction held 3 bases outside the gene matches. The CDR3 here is CATGTVTGELFF. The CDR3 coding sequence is TGTGCCACCGGGACAGTCACCGGGGAGCTGTTTTTT.

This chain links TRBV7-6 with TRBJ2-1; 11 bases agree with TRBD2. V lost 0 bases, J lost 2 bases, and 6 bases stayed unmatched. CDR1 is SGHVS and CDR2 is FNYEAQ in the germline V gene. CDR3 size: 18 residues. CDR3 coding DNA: TGTGCCAGCAGCTTAGCGGAACTAGCGGGAGTTCCCTACAATGAGCAGTTCTTC. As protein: CASSLAELAGVPYNEQFF. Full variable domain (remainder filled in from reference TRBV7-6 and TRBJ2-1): GAGVSQSPRYKVTKRGQDVALRCDPISGHVSLYWYRQALGQGPEFLTYFNYEAQQDKSGLPNDRFSAERPEGSISTLTIQRTEQRDSAMYRCASSLAELAGVPYNEQFFGPGTRLTVL.

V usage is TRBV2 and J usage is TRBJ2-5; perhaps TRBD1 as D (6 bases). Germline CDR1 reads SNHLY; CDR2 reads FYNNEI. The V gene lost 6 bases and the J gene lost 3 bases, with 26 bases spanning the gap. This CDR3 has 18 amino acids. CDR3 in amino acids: CASRKTGSSKYRKETQYF. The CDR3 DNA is TGTGCCAGCAGAAAGACAGGTTCCTCGAAATATAGAAAAGAGACCCAGTACTTC.

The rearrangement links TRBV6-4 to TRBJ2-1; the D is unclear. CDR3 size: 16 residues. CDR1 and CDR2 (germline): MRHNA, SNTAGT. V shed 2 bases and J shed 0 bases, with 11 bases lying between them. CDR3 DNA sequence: TGTGCCAGCAGTGACCTGGTTTCAGGCTCCTACAATGAGCAGTTCTTC. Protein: CASSDLVSGSYNEQFF.

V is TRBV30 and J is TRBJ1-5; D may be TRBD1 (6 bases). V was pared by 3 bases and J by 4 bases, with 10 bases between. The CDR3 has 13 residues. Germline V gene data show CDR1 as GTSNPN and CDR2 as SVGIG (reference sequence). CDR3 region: CAWREGQNQPQHF. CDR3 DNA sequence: TGTGCCTGGAGGGAAGGACAGAATCAGCCCCAGCATTTT.